The entry below gives a single T cell receptor beta chain sequence along with its context. The CDR3 is 13 residues long. Germline assignment: CDR1 SQVTM and CDR2 ANQGSEA. Trimming pared 7 bases from V and 1 base from J, leaving 13 bases between. This entry comes from a study of patients and donors after allogeneic stem cell transplantation. TCRdb re-derived calls from the RT-PCR reads in MiXCR, one entry per CDR3 protein. The sample consists of a few hundred thousand distinct CDR3 sequences, 35% to 45% of them appearing once. The clonotype comes from a human donor who was either an allogeneic HSCT recipient or a stem cell or donor lymphocyte infusion donor (not recorded which). It is not recorded whose cells these are; they may come from a transplant donor. The sample was blood, either unsorted or a sorted T cell fraction (not recorded which). The chain is built from TRBV29-1 and TRBJ1-1; D unresolved. The CDR3 DNA reads TGCAGCGCCGCCCCCCCCGGGAACACTGAAGCTTTCTTT. Translated: CSAAPPGNTEAFF. The full variable domain, with the rest looked up from reference TRBV29-1 and TRBJ1-1, is SAVISQKPSRDICQRGTSLTIQCQVDSQVTMMFWYRQQPGQSLTLIATANQGSEATYESGFVIDKFPISRPNLTFSTLTVSNMSPEDSSIYLCSAAPPGNTEAFFGQGTRLTVV.